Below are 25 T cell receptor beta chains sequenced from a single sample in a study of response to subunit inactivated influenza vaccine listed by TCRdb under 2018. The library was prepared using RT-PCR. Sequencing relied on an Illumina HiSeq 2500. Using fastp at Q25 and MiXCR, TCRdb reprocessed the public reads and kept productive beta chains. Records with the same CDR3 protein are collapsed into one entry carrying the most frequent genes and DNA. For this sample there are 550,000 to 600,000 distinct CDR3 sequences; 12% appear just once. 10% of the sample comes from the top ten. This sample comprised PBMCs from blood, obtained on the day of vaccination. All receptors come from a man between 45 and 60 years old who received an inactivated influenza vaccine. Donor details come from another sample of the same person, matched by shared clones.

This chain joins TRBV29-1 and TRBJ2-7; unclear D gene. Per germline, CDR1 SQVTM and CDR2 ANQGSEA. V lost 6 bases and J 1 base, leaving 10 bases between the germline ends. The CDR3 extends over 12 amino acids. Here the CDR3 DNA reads TGCAGCGTCATGACTGAATCCTACGAGCAGTACTTC. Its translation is CSVMTESYEQYF.

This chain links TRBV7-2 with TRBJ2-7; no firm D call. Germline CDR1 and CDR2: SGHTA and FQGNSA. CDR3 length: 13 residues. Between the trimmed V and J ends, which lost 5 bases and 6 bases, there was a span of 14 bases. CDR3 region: CASSRFRIGEQYF. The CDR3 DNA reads TGTGCCAGCAGCCGTTTCAGAATCGGCGAGCAGTACTTC.

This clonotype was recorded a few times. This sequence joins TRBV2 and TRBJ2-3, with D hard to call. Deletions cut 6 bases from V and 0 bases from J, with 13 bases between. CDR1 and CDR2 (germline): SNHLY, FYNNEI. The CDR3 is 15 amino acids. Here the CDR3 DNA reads TGTGCCAGCAGCCGCATAATGTACAGCACAGATACGCAGTATTTT. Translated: CASSRIMYSTDTQYF.

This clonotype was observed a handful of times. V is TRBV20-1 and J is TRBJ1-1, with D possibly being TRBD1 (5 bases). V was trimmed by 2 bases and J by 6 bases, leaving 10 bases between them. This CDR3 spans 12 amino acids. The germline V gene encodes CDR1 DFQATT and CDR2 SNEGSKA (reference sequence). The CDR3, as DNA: TGCAGTGCTAGACAGGGCCTAGCTGAAGCTTTCTTT. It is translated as CSARQGLAEAFF.

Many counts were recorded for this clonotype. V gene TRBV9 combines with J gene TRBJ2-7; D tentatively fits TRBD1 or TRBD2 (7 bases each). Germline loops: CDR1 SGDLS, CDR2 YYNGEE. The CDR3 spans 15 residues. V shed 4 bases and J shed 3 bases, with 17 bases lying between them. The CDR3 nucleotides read TGTGCCAGCAGCCCAGGGGGAGGGAATGACTACGAGCAGTACTTC. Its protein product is CASSPGGGNDYEQYF.

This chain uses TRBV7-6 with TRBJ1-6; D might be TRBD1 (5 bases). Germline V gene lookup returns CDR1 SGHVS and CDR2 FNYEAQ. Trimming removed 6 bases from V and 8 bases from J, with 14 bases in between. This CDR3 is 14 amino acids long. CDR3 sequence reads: CASRSGQGDSPLHF. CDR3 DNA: TGTGCCAGCAGGAGTGGGCAGGGCGATTCACCCCTCCACTTT.

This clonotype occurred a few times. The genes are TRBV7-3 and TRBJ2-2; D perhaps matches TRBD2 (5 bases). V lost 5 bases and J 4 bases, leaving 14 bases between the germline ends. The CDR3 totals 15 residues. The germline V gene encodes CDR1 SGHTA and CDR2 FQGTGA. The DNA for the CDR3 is TGTGCCAGCAGCCAGATTGGAGGTTCCACCGGGGAGCTGTTTTTT. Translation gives CASSQIGGSTGELFF. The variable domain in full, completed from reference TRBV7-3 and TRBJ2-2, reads GAGVSQTPSNKVTEKGKYVELRCDPISGHTALYWYRQSLGQGPEFLIYFQGTGAADDSGLPNDRFFAVRPEGSVSTLKIQRTERGDSAVYLCASSQIGGSTGELFFGEGSRLTVL.

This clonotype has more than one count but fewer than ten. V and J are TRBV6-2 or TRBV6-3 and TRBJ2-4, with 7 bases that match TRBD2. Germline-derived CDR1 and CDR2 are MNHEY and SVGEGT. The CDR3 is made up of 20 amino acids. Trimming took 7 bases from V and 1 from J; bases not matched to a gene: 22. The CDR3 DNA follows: TGTGCCAGCACCTCGGCGGTCCTAGCGGATAAGGTCCTGGCCAAAAACATTCAGTACTTC. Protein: CASTSAVLADKVLAKNIQYF.

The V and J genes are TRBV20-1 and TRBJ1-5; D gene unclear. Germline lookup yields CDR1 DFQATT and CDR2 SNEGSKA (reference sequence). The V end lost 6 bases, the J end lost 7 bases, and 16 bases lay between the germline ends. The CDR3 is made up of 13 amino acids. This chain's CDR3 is CSAVPPARQPQHF. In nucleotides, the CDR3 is TGCAGTGCCGTTCCCCCCGCACGGCAGCCCCAGCATTTT.

The CDR3 loop reads CASSPIAGKAYF. The CDR3 coding sequence is TGTGCCAGCAGTCCGATAGCGGGGAAGGCGTACTTC. J is TRBJ2-5 and V is TRBV6-5; the match to TRBD2 covers 8 bases. The germline V gene has CDR1 MNHEY and CDR2 SVGAGI. The CDR3 runs 12 residues. With V trimmed by 5 bases and J by 13 bases, 9 bases remained unmatched.

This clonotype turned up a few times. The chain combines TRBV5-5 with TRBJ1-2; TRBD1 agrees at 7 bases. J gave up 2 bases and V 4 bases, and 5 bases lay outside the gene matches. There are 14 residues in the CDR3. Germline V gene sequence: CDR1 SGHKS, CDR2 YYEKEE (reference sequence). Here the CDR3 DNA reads TGTGCCAGCAGCCCACAGGGGCAAAACTATGGCTACACCTTC. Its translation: CASSPQGQNYGYTF.

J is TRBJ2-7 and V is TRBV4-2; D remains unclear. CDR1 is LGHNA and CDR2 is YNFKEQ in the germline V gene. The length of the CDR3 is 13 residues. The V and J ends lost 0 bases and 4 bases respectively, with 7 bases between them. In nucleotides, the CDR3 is TGTGCCAGCAGCCAAGATAAGCAATACGAGCAGTACTTC. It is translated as CASSQDKQYEQYF.

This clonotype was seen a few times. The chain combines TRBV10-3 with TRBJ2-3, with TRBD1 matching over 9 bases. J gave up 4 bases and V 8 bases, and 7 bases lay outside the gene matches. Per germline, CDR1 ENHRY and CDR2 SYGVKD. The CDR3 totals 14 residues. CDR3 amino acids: CAIGQGRDPDTQYF. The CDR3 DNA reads TGTGCCATCGGACAGGGGAGGGATCCAGATACGCAGTATTTT.

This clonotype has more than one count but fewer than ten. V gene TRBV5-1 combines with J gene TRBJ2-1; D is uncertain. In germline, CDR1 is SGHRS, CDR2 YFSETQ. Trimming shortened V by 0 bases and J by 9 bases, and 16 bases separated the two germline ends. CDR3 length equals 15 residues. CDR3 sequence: CASSLEGSQAGEQFF. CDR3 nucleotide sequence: TGCGCCAGCAGCTTGGAGGGTAGTCAGGCCGGTGAGCAGTTCTTC.

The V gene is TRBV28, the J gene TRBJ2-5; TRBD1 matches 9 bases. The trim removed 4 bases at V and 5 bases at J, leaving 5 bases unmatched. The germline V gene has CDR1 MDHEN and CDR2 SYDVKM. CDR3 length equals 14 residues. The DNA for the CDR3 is TGTGCCAGCAGTTCACAGACAGGGGGGGAGACCCAGTACTTC. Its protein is CASSSQTGGETQYF. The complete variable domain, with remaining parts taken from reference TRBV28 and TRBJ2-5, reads DVKVTQSSRYLVKRTGEKVFLECVQDMDHENMFWYRQDPGLGLRLIYFSYDVKMKEKGDIPEGYSVSREKKERFSLILESASTNQTSMYLCASSSQTGGETQYFGPGTRLLVL.

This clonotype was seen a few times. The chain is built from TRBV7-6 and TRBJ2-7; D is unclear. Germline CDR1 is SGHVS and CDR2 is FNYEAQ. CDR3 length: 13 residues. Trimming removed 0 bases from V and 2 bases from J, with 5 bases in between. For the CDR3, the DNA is TGTGCCAGCAGCTTAGCCAACACCTACGAGCAGTACTTC. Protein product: CASSLANTYEQYF.

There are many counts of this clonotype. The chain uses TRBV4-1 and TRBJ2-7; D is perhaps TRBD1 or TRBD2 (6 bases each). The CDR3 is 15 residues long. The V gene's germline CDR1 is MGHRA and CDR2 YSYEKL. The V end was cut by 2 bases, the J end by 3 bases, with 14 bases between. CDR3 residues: CASSQTAGHDYEQYF. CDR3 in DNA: TGCGCCAGCAGCCAAACTGCGGGACACGACTACGAGCAGTACTTC.

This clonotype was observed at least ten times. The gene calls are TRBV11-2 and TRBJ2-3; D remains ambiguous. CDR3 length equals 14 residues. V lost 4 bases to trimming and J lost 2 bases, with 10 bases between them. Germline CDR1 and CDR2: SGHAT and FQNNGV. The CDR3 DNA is TGTGCCAGCAGCTACAATTCCTTCACAGATACGCAGTATTTT. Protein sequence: CASSYNSFTDTQYF.

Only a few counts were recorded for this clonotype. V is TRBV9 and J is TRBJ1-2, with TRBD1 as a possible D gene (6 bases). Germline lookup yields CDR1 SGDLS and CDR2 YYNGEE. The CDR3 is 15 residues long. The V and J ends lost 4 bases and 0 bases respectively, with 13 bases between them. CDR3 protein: CASSYRDTANYGYTF. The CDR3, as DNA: TGTGCCAGCAGCTACCGGGACACCGCTAACTATGGCTACACCTTC.

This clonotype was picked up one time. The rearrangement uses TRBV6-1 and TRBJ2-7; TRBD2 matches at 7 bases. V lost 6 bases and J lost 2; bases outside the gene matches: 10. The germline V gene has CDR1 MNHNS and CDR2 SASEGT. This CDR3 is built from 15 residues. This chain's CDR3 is CASRLSSGLAYEQYF. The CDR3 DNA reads TGTGCCAGCAGACTTAGTAGCGGGTTGGCCTACGAGCAGTACTTC.

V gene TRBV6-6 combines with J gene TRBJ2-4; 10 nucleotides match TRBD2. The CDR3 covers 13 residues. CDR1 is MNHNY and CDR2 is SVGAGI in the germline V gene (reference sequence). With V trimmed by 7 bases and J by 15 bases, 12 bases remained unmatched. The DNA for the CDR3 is TGTGCCAGCACCGAAAGTCGGAGCGGGAGGGGGTACTTC. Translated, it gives CASTESRSGRGYF.

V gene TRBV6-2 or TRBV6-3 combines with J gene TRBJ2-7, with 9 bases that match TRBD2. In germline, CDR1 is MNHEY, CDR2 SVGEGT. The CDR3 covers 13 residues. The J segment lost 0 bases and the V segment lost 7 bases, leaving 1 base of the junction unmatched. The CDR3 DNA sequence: TGTGCCAGCAAAGCGGGAGGCTCCTACGAGCAGTACTTC. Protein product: CASKAGGSYEQYF.

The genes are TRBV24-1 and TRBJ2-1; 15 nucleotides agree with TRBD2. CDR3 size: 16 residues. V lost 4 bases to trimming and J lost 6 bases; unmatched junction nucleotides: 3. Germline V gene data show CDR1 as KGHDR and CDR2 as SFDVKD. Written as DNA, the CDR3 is TGTGCCACCAGTGAAAAGGGACTAGCGGGAGGCAATGAGCAGTTCTTC. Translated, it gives CATSEKGLAGGNEQFF.

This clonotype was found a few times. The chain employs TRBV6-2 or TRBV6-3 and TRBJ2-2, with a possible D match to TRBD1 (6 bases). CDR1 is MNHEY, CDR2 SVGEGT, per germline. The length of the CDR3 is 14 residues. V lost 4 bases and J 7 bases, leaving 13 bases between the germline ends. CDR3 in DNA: TGTGCCAGCAGTTTCCAACAGGGTATCGGGGAGCTGTTTTTT. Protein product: CASSFQQGIGELFF.

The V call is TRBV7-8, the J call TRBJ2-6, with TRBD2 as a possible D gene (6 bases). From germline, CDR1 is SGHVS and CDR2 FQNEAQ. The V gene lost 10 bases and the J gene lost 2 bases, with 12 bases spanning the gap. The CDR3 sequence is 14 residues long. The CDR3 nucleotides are TGTGCCATAGAACGGAGGGCTGGGGCCAACGTCCTGACTTTC. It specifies CAIERRAGANVLTF.